The clone carrying this T cell receptor (beta chain) appeared once. This entry comes from a study of cytomegalovirus exposure and HLA in healthy donors. The PCR contained 60 Vbeta and 13 Jbeta primers. Sequenced by immunoSEQ multiplex PCR; TCRdb stores in-frame clones only, minus some. The sample consists of about 140,000 clones, more than 70% of them appearing once. The CDR3 extends over 16 amino acids. Unmatched junction bases numbered 11, after V lost 7 bases and J lost 1 base. Germline CDR1 reads SNHLY; CDR2 reads FYNNEI. This receptor was identified in a man aged 50 or older in good health and CMV-seronegative. This chain uses TRBV2 with TRBJ2-7; 9 nucleotides agree with TRBD1. The sequencing input was PBMCs. The CDR3 DNA follows: TGTGCCAGCATTCCCATCGACAGGGGGTTTTCCTACGAGCAGTACTTC. This gives the protein CASIPIDRGFSYEQYF. The variable domain in full, with the rest retrieved from reference TRBV2 and TRBJ2-7, is EPEVTQTPSHQVTQMGQEVILRCVPISNHLYFYWYRQILGQKVEFLVSFYNNEISEKSEIFDDQFSVERPDGSNFTLKIRSTKLEDSAMYFCASIPIDRGFSYEQYFGPGTRLTVT.